This TCR beta chain was retrieved from a study of regulatory T cells in long-lasting Graves disease. A word on this clonotype: This clone may be a read error of a much larger clone one base away.

Time point: newly diagnosed GD, antithyroid drugs for less than 3 months. Isolated PBMC RNA provided the starting material for the TCR library. For TCR beta, libraries came from iRepertoire HTBI primers and Arm-PCR of CDR3 regions. TCRdb ran MiXCR on the multiplex PCR reads and lists one entry per CDR3 protein. Of around 500,000 distinct CDR3 sequences in the sample, around an eighth are singletons; the top ten hold roughly 10%. A further study also used this sample, focusing on T cells in Graves' hyperthyroidism and ophthalmopathy.

This TCR derives from a young man with Graves disease. The sample was peripheral blood mononuclear cells (PBMCs), taken at new diagnosis, from a patient treated with antithyroid drugs.

CDR3 sequence: CPSSPSGTGTGWNGYTF. CDR3 bases: TGTCCCAGCTCACCTTCCGGGACAGGGACCGGATGGAATGGCTACACCTTC. The J gene is TRBJ1-2, the V gene TRBV18; 9 bases line up with TRBD1. Germline loops: CDR1 KGHSH, CDR2 LQKENI. CDR3 length: 17 residues.